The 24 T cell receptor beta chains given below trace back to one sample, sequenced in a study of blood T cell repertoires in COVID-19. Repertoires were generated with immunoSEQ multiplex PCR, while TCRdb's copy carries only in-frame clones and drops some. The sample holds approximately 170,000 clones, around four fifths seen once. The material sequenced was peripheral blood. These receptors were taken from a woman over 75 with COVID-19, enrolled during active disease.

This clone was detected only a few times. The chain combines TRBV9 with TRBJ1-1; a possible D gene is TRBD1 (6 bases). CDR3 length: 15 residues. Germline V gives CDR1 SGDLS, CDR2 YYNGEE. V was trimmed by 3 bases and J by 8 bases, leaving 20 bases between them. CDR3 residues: CASSAGLDRLGEAFF. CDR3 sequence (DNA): TGTGCCAGCAGCGCCGGCCTCGACAGGCTTGGGGAAGCTTTCTTT.

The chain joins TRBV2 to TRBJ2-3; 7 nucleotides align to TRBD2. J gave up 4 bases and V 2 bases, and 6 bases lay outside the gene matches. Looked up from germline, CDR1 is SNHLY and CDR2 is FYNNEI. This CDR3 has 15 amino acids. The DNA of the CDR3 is TGTGCCAGCAGTGAAAGAAGGGCGGGGGCAGATACGCAGTATTTT. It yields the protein CASSERRAGADTQYF.

For the CDR3, the DNA is TGTGCCAGCACCCTAGGGGCTGGGGGCGGAACAGATACGCAGTATTTT. It is translated as CASTLGAGGGTDTQYF. This chain uses TRBV7-2 with TRBJ2-3; possible D gene TRBD1, 6 bases. The germline V gene has CDR1 SGHTA and CDR2 FQGNSA. Trimming cost V 7 bases and J 3 bases, with 20 bases left between them. CDR3 length: 16 residues.

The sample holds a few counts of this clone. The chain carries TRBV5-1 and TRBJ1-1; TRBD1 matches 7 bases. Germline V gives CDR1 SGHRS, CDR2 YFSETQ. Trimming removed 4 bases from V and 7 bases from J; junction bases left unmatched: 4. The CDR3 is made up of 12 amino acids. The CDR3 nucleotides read TGCGCCAGCAGCCCGAGACAGGGTGAAGCTTTCTTT. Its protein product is CASSPRQGEAFF.

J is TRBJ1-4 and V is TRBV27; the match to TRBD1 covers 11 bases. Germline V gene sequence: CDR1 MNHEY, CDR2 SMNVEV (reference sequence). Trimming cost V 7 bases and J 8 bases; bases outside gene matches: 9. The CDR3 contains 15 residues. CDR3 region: CASTNAGQGGEKLFF. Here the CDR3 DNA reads TGTGCCAGCACCAATGCGGGACAGGGGGGGGAAAAACTGTTTTTT.

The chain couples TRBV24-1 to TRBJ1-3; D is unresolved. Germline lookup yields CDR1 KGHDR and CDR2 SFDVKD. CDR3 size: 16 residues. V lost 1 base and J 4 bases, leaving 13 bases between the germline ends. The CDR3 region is CATSDFRGKRGNTIYF. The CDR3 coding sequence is TGTGCCACCAGTGATTTTAGAGGGAAGCGGGGAAACACCATATATTTT.

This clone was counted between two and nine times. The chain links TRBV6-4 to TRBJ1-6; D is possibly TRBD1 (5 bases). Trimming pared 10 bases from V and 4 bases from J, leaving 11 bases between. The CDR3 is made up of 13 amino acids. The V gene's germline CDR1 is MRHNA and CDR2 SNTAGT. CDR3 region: CATRQTYNSPLHF. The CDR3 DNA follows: TGTGCCACCCGACAGACGTATAATTCACCCCTCCACTTT.

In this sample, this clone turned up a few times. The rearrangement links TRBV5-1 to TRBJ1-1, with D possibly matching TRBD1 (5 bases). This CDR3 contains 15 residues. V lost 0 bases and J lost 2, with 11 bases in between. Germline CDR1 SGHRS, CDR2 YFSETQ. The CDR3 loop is CASSLDSQGNTEAFF. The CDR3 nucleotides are TGCGCCAGCAGCTTGGATTCCCAGGGTAACACTGAAGCTTTCTTT.

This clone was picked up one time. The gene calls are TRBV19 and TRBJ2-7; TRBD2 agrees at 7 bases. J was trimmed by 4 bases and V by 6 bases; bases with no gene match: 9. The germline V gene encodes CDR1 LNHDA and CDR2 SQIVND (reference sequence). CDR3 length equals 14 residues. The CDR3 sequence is CASSKLASQYEQYF. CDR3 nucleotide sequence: TGTGCCAGTAGCAAACTAGCGTCCCAATACGAGCAGTACTTC.

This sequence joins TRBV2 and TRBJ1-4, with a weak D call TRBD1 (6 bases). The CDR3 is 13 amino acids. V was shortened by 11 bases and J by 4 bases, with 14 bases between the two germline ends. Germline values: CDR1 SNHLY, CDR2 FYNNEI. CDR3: CASKTGFNEKLFF. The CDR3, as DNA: TGTGCCTCCAAGACAGGCTTTAATGAAAAACTGTTTTTT.

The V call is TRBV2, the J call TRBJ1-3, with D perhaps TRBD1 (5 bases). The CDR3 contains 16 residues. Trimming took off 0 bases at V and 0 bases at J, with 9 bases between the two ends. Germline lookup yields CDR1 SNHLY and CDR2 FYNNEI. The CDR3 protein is CASSEAGGASGNTIYF. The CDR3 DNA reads TGTGCCAGCAGTGAAGCGGGGGGAGCCTCTGGAAACACCATATATTTT.

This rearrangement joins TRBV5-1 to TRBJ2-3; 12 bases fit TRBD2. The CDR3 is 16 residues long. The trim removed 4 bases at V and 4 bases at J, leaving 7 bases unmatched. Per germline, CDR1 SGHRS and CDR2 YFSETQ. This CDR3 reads CASSALLAGGADTQYF. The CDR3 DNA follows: TGCGCCAGCAGCGCCCTACTAGCGGGAGGAGCAGATACGCAGTATTTT.

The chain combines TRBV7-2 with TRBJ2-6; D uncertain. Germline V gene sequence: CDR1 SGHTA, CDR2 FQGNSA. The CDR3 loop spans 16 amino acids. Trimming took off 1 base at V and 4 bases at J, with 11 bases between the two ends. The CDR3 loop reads CASSLDSTTGANVLTF. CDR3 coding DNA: TGTGCCAGCAGCTTAGATTCAACAACCGGGGCCAACGTCCTGACTTTC.

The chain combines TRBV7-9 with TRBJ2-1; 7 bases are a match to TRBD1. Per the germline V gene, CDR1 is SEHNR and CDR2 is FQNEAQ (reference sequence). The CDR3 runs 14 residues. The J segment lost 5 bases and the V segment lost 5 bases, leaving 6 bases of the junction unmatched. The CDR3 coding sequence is TGTGCCAGCAGCGAGGGCAGGGGGAACAATGAGCAGTTCTTC. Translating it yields CASSEGRGNNEQFF. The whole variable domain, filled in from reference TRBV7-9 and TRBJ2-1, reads DTGVSQNPRHKITKRGQNVTFRCDPISEHNRLYWYRQTLGQGPEFLTYFQNEAQLEKSRLLSDRFSAERPKGSFSTLEIQRTEQGDSAMYLCASSEGRGNNEQFFGPGTRLTVL.

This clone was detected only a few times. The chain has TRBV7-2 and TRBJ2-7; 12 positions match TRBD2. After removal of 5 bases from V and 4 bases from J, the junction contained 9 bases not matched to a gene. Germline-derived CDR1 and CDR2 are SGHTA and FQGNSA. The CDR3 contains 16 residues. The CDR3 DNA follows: TGTGCCAGCAGCGTTGATTCTAGCGGGGGGGTGTACGAGCAGTACTTC. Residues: CASSVDSSGGVYEQYF.

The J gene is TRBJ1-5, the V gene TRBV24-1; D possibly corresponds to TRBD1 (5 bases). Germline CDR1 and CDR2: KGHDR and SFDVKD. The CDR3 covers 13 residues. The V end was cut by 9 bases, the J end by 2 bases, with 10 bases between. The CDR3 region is CATSGHGNQPQHF. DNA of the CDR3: TGTGCCACCTCAGGACACGGCAATCAGCCCCAGCATTTT.

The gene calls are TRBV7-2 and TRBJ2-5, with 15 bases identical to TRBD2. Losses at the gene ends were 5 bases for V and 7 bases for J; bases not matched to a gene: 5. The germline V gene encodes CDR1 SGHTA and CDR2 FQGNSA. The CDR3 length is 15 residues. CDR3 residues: CASSPTGLAGGTQYF. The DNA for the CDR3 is TGTGCCAGCAGCCCCACGGGACTAGCGGGAGGGACCCAGTACTTC.

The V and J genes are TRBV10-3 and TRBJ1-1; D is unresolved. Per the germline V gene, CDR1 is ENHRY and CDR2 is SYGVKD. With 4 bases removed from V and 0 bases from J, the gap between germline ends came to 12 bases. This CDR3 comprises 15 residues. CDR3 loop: CAISGAGGVNTEAFF. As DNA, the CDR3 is TGTGCCATCAGTGGGGCAGGTGGTGTGAACACTGAAGCTTTCTTT.

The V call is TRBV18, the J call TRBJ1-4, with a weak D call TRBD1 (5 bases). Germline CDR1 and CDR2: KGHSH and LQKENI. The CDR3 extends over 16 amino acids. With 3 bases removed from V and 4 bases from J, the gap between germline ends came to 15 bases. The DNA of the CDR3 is TGTGCCAGCTCACCCGGGGGACGCACGAATAATGAAAAACTGTTTTTT. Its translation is CASSPGGRTNNEKLFF.

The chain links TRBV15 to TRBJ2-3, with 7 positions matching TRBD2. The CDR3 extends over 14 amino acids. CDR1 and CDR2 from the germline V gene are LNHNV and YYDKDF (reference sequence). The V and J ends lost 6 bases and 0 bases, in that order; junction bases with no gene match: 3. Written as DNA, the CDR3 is TGTGCCACCAGTTGGGGGGGTAGCACAGATACGCAGTATTTT. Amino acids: CATSWGGSTDTQYF.

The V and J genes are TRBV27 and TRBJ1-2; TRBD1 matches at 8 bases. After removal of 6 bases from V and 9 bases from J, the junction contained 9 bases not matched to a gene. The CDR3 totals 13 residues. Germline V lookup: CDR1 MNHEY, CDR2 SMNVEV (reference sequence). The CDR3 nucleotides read TGTGCCAGCAGCCACACAGGGGGAAGTAGCTACACCTTC. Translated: CASSHTGGSSYTF.

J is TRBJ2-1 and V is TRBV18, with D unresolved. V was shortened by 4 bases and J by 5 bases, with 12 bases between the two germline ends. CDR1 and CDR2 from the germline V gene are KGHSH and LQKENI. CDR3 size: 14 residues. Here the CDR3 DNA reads TGTGCCAGCTCACGTCTGGCCGTTGACAATGAGCAGTTCTTC. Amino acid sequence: CASSRLAVDNEQFF.

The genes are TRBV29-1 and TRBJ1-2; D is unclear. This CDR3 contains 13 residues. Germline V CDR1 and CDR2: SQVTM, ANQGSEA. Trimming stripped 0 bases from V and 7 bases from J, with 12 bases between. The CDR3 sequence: CSVEEALTLGYTF. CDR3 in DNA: TGCAGCGTTGAAGAAGCCCTTACGCTTGGCTACACCTTC. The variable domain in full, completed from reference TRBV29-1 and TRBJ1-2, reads SAVISQKPSRDICQRGTSLTIQCQVDSQVTMMFWYRQQPGQSLTLIATANQGSEATYESGFVIDKFPISRPNLTFSTLTVSNMSPEDSSIYLCSVEEALTLGYTFGSGTRLTVV.

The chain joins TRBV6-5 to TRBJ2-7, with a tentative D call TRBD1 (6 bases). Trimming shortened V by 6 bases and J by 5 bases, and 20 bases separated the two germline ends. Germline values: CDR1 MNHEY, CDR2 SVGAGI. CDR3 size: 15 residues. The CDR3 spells CASRDGQRLLDEQYF. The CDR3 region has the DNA TGTGCCAGCAGGGACGGACAGCGGCTCCTTGACGAGCAGTACTTC.